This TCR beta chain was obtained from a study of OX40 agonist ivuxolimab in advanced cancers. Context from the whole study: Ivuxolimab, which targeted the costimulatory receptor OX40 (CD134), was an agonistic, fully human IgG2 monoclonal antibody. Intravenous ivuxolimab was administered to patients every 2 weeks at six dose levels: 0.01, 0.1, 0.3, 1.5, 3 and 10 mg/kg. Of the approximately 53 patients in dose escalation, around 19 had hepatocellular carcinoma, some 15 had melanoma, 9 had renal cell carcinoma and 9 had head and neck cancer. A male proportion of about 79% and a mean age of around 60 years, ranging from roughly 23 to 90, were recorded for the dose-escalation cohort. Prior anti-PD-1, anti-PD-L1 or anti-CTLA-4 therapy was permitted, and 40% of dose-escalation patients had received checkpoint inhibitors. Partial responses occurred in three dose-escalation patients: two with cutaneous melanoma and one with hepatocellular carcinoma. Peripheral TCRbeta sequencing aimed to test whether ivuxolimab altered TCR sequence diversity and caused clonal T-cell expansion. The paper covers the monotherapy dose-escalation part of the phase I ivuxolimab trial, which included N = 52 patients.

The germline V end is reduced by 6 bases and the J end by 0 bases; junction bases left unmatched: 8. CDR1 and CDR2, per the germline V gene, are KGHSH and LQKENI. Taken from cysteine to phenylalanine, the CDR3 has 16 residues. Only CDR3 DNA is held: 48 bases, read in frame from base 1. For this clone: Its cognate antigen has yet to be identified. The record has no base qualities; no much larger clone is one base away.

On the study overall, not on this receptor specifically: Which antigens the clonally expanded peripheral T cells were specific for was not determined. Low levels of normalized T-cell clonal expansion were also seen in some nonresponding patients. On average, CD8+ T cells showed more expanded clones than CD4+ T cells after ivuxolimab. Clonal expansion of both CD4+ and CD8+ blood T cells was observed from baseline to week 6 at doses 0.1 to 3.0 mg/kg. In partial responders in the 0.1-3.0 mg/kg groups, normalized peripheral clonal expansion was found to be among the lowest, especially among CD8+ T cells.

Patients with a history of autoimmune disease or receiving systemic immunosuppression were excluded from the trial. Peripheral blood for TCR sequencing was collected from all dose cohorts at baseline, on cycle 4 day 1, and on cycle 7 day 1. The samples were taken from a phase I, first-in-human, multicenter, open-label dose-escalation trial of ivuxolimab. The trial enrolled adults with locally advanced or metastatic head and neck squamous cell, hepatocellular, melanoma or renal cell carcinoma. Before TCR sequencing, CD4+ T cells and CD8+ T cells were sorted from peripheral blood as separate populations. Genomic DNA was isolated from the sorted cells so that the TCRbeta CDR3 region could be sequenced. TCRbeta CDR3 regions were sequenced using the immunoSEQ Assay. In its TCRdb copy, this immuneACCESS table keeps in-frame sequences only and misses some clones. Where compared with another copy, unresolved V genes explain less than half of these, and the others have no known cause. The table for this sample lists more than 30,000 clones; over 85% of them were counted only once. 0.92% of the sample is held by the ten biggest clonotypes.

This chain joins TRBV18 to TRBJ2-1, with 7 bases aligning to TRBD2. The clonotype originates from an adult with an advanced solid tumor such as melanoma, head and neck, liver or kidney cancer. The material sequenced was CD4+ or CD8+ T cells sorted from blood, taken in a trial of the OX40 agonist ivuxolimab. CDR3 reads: CASSELAPSSYNEQFF. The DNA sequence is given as TGTGCCAGCTCGGAACTAGCGCCTAGCTCCTACAATGAGCAGTTCTTC. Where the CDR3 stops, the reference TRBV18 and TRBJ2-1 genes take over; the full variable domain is NAGVMQNPRHLVRRRGQEARLRCSPMKGHSHVYWYRQLPEEGLKFMVYLQKENIIDESGMPKERFSAEFPKEGPSILRIQQVVRGDSAAYFCASSELAPSSYNEQFFGPGTRLTVL.